The 16 T cell receptor beta chains below all came from one sample that was sequenced in a study of T-cell memory formation after mild COVID-19. MiXCR, run by TCRdb on the 5' RACE reads, gives a single entry per CDR3 protein. The sample lists hundreds of thousands of distinct CDR3 sequences; roughly 18% were seen once. The sample taken for sequencing was PBMCs or a T cell subset sorted from them (not recorded which). Receptors were obtained from an adult woman who had mild COVID-19 (a few samples of this study predate the infection). Cell type and time point are not known.

This chain links TRBV11-3 with TRBJ2-4; TRBD2 might be the D (5 bases). CDR3 length equals 18 residues. Trimming cost V 0 bases and J 0 bases, with 15 bases left between them. CDR1 and CDR2 (germline): SGHNT, YENEEA. CDR3 protein: CASSLDLRGRIAKNIQYF. The DNA for the CDR3 is TGTGCCAGCAGCTTAGACCTACGGGGTAGGATAGCCAAAAACATTCAGTACTTC.

In this sample, this clonotype turned up a few times. In DNA, the CDR3 is TGTGCCAGCAGCCAAGGACAGGGGGACATTCAGTACTTC. This codes for CASSQGQGDIQYF. The chain uses TRBV14 and TRBJ2-4; 9 positions agree with TRBD1. Per germline, CDR1 SGHDN and CDR2 FVKESK. This CDR3 comprises 13 residues. V was pared by 1 base and J by 8 bases, with 0 bases of the junction left unmatched.

The chain uses TRBV24-1 and TRBJ1-2; TRBD1 agrees at 8 bases. V shed 5 bases and J 7 bases; nucleotides not matched to a gene: 2. Germline V lookup: CDR1 KGHDR, CDR2 SFDVKD. This CDR3 has 12 residues. Here the CDR3 reads CATSGDRGGYTF. CDR3 in DNA: TGTGCCACCAGTGGTGACAGGGGTGGCTACACCTTC.

The sample holds a few counts of this clonotype. V is TRBV7-9 and J is TRBJ2-5; D may be TRBD1 (6 bases). CDR3 size: 16 residues. The ends were cut back, 3 bases at V and 5 bases at J, with 19 bases in the middle. From germline, CDR1 is SEHNR and CDR2 FQNEAQ (reference sequence). The CDR3 bases are TGTGCCAGCAGCTTCCCTGACAAGGGGACACAGGAGACCCAGTACTTC. Translating gives CASSFPDKGTQETQYF. Full variable domain (missing parts from reference TRBV7-9 and TRBJ2-5): DTGVSQNPRHKITKRGQNVTFRCDPISEHNRLYWYRQTLGQGPEFLTYFQNEAQLEKSRLLSDRFSAERPKGSFSTLEIQRTEQGDSAMYLCASSFPDKGTQETQYFGPGTRLLVL.

There are a few counts of this clonotype. This sequence joins TRBV7-2 and TRBJ2-4, with D perhaps matching TRBD1 (5 bases). Germline CDR1 is SGHTA and CDR2 is FQGNSA. CDR3 size: 16 residues. Trimming left V 4 bases short and J 0 bases short, with 13 bases between. CDR3 sequence: CASSYDSTIAKNIQYF. CDR3 bases: TGTGCCAGCAGCTACGACAGCACGATAGCCAAAAACATTCAGTACTTC.

This clonotype was detected a few times. This sequence joins TRBV12-3 or TRBV12-4 and TRBJ2-3; D might be TRBD1 (5 bases). Trimming pared 3 bases from V and 1 base from J, leaving 8 bases between. The CDR3 sequence is 14 residues long. CDR3 sequence (DNA): TGTGCCAGCAGTTTTATGACAGGCACAGATACGCAGTATTTT. Amino acids: CASSFMTGTDTQYF.

This clonotype was seen a handful of times. This sequence joins TRBV9 and TRBJ2-5, with TRBD2 as a possible D gene (5 bases). Per the germline V gene, CDR1 is SGDLS and CDR2 is YYNGEE. V lost 2 bases to trimming and J lost 1 base, with 12 bases between them. This CDR3 region has 15 residues. The CDR3 DNA follows: TGTGCCAGCAGCGTGGAACTAGATTTCCAAGAGACCCAGTACTTC. This encodes CASSVELDFQETQYF. The variable domain in full, with the rest retrieved from reference TRBV9 and TRBJ2-5, is DSGVTQTPKHLITATGQRVTLRCSPRSGDLSVYWYQQSLDQGLQFLIQYYNGEERAKGNILERFSAQQFPDLHSELNLSSLELGDSALYFCASSVELDFQETQYFGPGTRLLVL.

The chain is built from TRBV5-1 and TRBJ2-2; tentatively, D is TRBD1 (8 bases). V was pared by 4 bases and J by 4 bases, with 14 bases between. The CDR3 consists of 15 residues. The germline gives CDR1 SGHRS, CDR2 YFSETQ. For the CDR3, the DNA is TGCGCCAGCAGCCCGGACAGGGAGGGCACCGGGGAGCTGTTTTTT. Protein product: CASSPDREGTGELFF.

V is TRBV30 and J is TRBJ2-7, with D maybe TRBD2 (7 bases). There are 15 residues in the CDR3. Trimming stripped 6 bases from V and 3 bases from J, with 21 bases between. From germline, CDR1 is GTSNPN and CDR2 SVGIG (reference sequence). The CDR3 region has the DNA TGTGCCTGTCAAGCTGTCGGGGGGCACTACTACGAGCAGTACTTC. Encoded protein: CACQAVGGHYYEQYF. Full variable domain (remainder filled in from reference TRBV30 and TRBJ2-7): SQTIHQWPATLVQPVGSPLSLECTVEGTSNPNLYWYRQAAGRGLQLLFYSVGIGQISSEVPQNLSASRPQDRQFILSSKKLLLSDSGFYLCACQAVGGHYYEQYFGPGTRLTVT.

V usage is TRBV7-9 and J usage is TRBJ2-7; 7 nucleotides align to TRBD2. Trimming at V came to 1 base and at J to 4 bases, leaving 7 bases not matched to a gene. The CDR3 runs 15 residues. The germline CDR1 and CDR2 sequences are SEHNR and FQNEAQ (reference sequence). CDR3: CASSLGRGGMYEQYF. The DNA of the CDR3 is TGTGCCAGCAGCTTAGGTAGGGGAGGGATGTACGAGCAGTACTTC.

This clonotype has at least ten counts. V is TRBV12-3 or TRBV12-4 and J is TRBJ2-4, with D tentatively TRBD2 (6 bases). Trimming shortened V by 2 bases and J by 1 base, and 9 bases separated the two germline ends. The CDR3 has 15 amino acids. CDR3 in DNA: TGTGCCAGCAGTTTACTTCGGGGGGCCAAAAACATTCAGTACTTC. Encoded protein: CASSLLRGAKNIQYF.

The chain carries TRBV6-5 and TRBJ1-6; D might be TRBD1 (5 bases). The germline gives CDR1 MNHEY, CDR2 SVGAGI. The CDR3 runs 20 residues. V shed 6 bases and J shed 3 bases, with 27 bases lying between them. The DNA of the CDR3 is TGTGCCAGCAGACCTACCCGGACATCCGCAAATTCCCTCTATAATTCACCCCTCCACTTT. Translated: CASRPTRTSANSLYNSPLHF.

This clonotype was observed a few times. The chain is built from TRBV6-5 and TRBJ2-1; 10 positions match TRBD2. Germline V gene sequence: CDR1 MNHEY, CDR2 SVGAGI. The ends lost 2 bases at V and 11 bases at J; junction bases unmatched: 6. The CDR3 spans 14 residues. CDR3 amino acids: CASSYGGSGGQQFF. In DNA form, the CDR3 reads TGTGCCAGCAGTTACGGGGGTAGCGGGGGGCAGCAGTTCTTC.

V and J are TRBV7-8 and TRBJ2-6; D uncertain. This CDR3 has 17 residues. Trimming shortened V by 0 bases and J by 0 bases, and 9 bases separated the two germline ends. Germline lookup yields CDR1 SGHVS and CDR2 FQNEAQ. Written as DNA, the CDR3 is TGTGCCAGCAGCTTAGCCACTGAAAGCTCTGGGGCCAACGTCCTGACTTTC. Translated, it gives CASSLATESSGANVLTF.

In its sample, this clonotype was seen a few times. This chain connects TRBV27 to TRBJ2-7; D is uncertain. V was cut by 2 bases and J by 2 bases, with 7 bases left in between. The CDR3 covers 13 residues. Germline CDR1 MNHEY, CDR2 SMNVEV (reference sequence). The DNA of the CDR3 is TGTGCCAGCAGTTTAAAGTCACCCTACGAGCAGTACTTC. Protein: CASSLKSPYEQYF.

This clonotype appeared a few times. The rearrangement uses TRBV2 and TRBJ2-1; 11 bases line up with TRBD2. Unmatched junction bases numbered 3, after V lost 6 bases and J lost 2 bases. CDR3 size: 15 residues. Germline CDR1 is SNHLY and CDR2 is FYNNEI. The CDR3 reads CASRGTSGAYNEQFF. The CDR3 nucleotides read TGTGCCAGCAGAGGGACTAGCGGCGCCTACAATGAGCAGTTCTTC.